The clone carrying this TCR beta chain turned up a few times. What it recognizes is unknown. This sample was taken from a study of beta chain features in type 1 diabetes. Study-wide context: The study found patients and healthy donors alike in age, gender and cell yields. Study results and caveats: Sequencing of cDNA might inflate the share of cells that strongly express TCR. In all four CD4+ subsets, TCRB CDR3 length was significantly, moderately reduced in type 1 diabetes.

Every isolated RNA sample was fully reverse transcribed, so sequencing captured expressed TCRB transcripts. Sequenced by immunoSEQ multiplex PCR; TCRdb stores in-frame clones only, minus some. Seen here are hundreds of thousands of clones, over 7% observed once, and the top ten hold around 1%. The sequenced sample consisted of central memory CD4+ T cells from blood. The origin of this receptor is a man aged 25-40 years with type 1 diabetes.

CDR3 loop: CAGGSGLTDTQYF. CDR3 nucleotides: TGTGCCGGGGGGAGCGGACTCACAGATACGCAGTATTTT. V gene TRBV7-8 combines with J gene TRBJ2-3; D is possibly TRBD2 (6 bases). This CDR3 has 13 amino acids. Trimming took off 11 bases at V and 2 bases at J, with 14 bases between the two ends. CDR1 and CDR2 (germline): SGHVS, FQNEAQ. Full variable domain (remainder filled in from reference TRBV7-8 and TRBJ2-3): GAGVSQSPRYKVAKRGQDVALRCDPISGHVSLFWYQQALGQGPEFLTYFQNEAQLDKSGLPSDRFFAERPEGSVSTLKIQRTQQEDSAVYLCAGGSGLTDTQYFGPGTRLTVL.